A selection of T cell receptor beta chains follows, all from one sample in a study of PD-L1 blockade in urothelial cancer. Method: immunoSEQ multiplex PCR; TCRdb's copy keeps in-frame clones and lacks some. The repertoire has 86,000 or so clones, approximately 81% of them found once; the top ten carry approximately 15%. Material: PBMCs, obtained around atezolizumab (anti-PD-L1) treatment. The receptor set was obtained from a man aged 55 to 69 with urothelial cancer. Both conserved end residues are part of each CDR3. Each record gives: V gene, CDR3 length, J gene, CDR3 protein.

TRBV4-2,16,TRBJ1-3,CASSLPSVSSGNTIYF
TRBV4-1,20,TRBJ2-4,CASSQGVLRREGVTKNIQYF
TRBV7-8,15,TRBJ1-4,CASSWTGISNEKLFF
TRBV6-5,15,TRBJ1-1,CASSPPRGRITEAFF
TRBV30,13,TRBJ2-7,CAWSGGGPYEQYF
TRBV15,15,TRBJ2-7,CATSRDHGSFYEQYF
TRBV5-1,14,TRBJ2-3,CAWARVAGSDTQYF
TRBV18,14,TRBJ2-5,CASSPSRQGWTQYF
TRBV10-3,15,TRBJ1-6,CAITEGTIANSPLHF
TRBV28,15,TRBJ1-2,CASSRGDSMINGYTF
TRBV9,12,TRBJ2-7,CASSTRQGEQYF
TRBV6-1,12,TRBJ2-1,CASTRGRDEQFF
TRBV4-1,14,TRBJ2-3,CASSPGRFTDTQYF
TRBV2,14,TRBJ1-1,CATTRQATNTEAFF
TRBV2,12,TRBJ2-7,CARDTGNYEQYF
TRBV2,15,TRBJ2-2,CASRGAARGGGELFF
TRBV7-9,17,TRBJ1-3,CASSLGGGPSSGNTIYF
TRBV18,15,TRBJ2-3,CASSSLAETIDTQYF
TRBV5-5,15,TRBJ2-3,CASSLEGAPFDTQYF
TRBV6-1,14,TRBJ2-7,CASSTSGSSYEQYF
TRBV2,15,TRBJ1-5,CASTDAVLGNQPQHF
TRBV6-6,16,TRBJ1-5,CASSYTGTRRNQPQHF
TRBV18,16,TRBJ2-2,CASSPGTSENTGELFF
TRBV7-2,15,TRBJ1-5,CASSLDGQGYQPQHF
TRBV11-3,14,TRBJ2-7,CASSLGTGTYEQYF
TRBV11-2,15,TRBJ2-1,CASSPRRGGWDEQFF
TRBV6-1,15,TRBJ1-4,CASSLDRGSWEKLFF
TRBV10-3,14,TRBJ2-7,CAITQGTGGYEQYF
TRBV5-1,16,TRBJ2-5,CASSLGGSVLKETQYF
TRBV9,16,TRBJ2-7,CASSVDSSGFSYEQYF
TRBV9,15,TRBJ2-6,CASSILAAGANVLTF
TRBV11-3,14,TRBJ2-5,CASSLDSLAETQYF
TRBV7-8,17,TRBJ1-1,CASSSSGGTVVNTEAFF
TRBV5-4,13,TRBJ2-7,CASSVIGGVEQYF